Here is one TCR beta chain with its context. Trimming removed 5 bases from V and 7 bases from J; junction bases left unmatched: 5. The CDR3 length is 14 residues. CDR1 and CDR2 from the germline V gene are MGHDK and SYGVNS. Repertoires were generated with immunoSEQ multiplex PCR, while TCRdb's copy carries only in-frame clones and drops some. The sample carries 450,000 or so clones, 80% to 95% recorded once. These data come from a study of blood T cell repertoires in COVID-19. About the study: PBMCs, B-cell-depleted T cells, or T cells were the source of the cDNA or gDNA that made up the material.

Cohort allocation depended upon clinical history that participants reported. The clonotype originates from a young man who had recovered from COVID-19. The sample was PBMCs or T cells enriched from blood (not recorded which). The rearrangement joins TRBV25-1 to TRBJ2-2; TRBD1 aligns across 9 bases. The CDR3 is CASSTGGAGGELFF. The CDR3 DNA is TGTGCCAGCAGTACAGGGGGCGCGGGCGGGGAGCTGTTTTTT.